This TCR beta chain was profiled in a study of identical twins. This clonotype was seen a handful of times. Its antigen is currently unknown. General study findings and limits: Sequences that were out-of-frame, alpha and twin-shared displayed an excess of low generation probability. Zero-insertion analyses could be partly confounded by invariant MAIT and iNKT cells.

A universal primer site was incorporated via template switching, and the cDNA contained unique molecular identifiers. TCRdb itself ran the 5' RACE reads through MiXCR, one entry per CDR3 protein. The table includes some 260,000 distinct CDR3 sequences, 11% to 15% detected once. This clonotype was obtained from a young woman in good health. Sequencing was carried out using memory (CD45RO+) T cells sorted from blood.

For the CDR3, the DNA is TGTGCCAGCAGGGGAACCGACAGGGCGGGCAATCAGCCCCAGCATTTT. As protein: CASRGTDRAGNQPQHF. The chain recombines TRBV6-1 with TRBJ1-5, with 7 bases identical to TRBD1. The germline CDR1 and CDR2 sequences are MNHNS and SASEGT. The junction had 10 bases not matched to a gene; V was cut back by 6 bases and J by 2 bases. There are 16 residues in the CDR3.